This T cell receptor beta chain was sequenced in a study of T cells after yellow fever vaccination (dated by TCRdb to about 2019). General notes on the study: Memory subsets (EM, EMRA, CM and Tscm) were sorted on a BD FACS Aria III using CD3, CD45RA, CCR7 and CD95 staining. The SMART-Seq v4 Ultra Low Input RNA kit was used to prepare libraries from fractions with low cell numbers. To track T-cell clones before and after primary and booster YFV17D yellow fever vaccination, bulk TCR alpha and beta repertoires were sequenced longitudinally. Two healthy male donors, one aged 18 to 30 and one aged 30 to 40 years, made up the cohort. Blood was drawn at multiple timepoints before and after primary and secondary immunization, with bulk PBMC replicates and cell subsets isolated. Memory subsets were sorted on days 0, 15 and 45 and at 18 months after primary vaccination, and on days 0, 15 and 45 after the 30-year booster. Results and caveats for the whole study, not just this receptor: The secondary T-cell response was found to be weaker but faster than the primary response, with a peak reached on day 5 rather than on day 15. A small fraction of clonotypes appeared in both the CD4 and CD8 compartments, likely as a result of convergent recombination. The study included only a couple of donors, which limits how far the findings can be generalized. In the sorted memory subsets on day 0, nearly all of the vaccine-responding clonotypes fell below detection. After the booster, most of the clones that had expanded following primary vaccination were detected again (just under 97% of CD4 and 80% to 90% of CD8), which suggests that memory was broadly maintained. Because abundant contaminating clonotypes from the bulk population could be contained in FACS-sorted repertoires, computational filtering was required.

The CDR3 measures 15 amino acids from cysteine to phenylalanine. Solely the CDR3 DNA is kept, with 45 bases framed from the first base. Taken from the germline V gene (reference sequence), the CDR1 and CDR2 loops are LNHNV and YYDKDF. The germline V end is reduced by 8 bases and the J end by 3 bases; junction bases left unmatched: 9. This clonotype was detected many times. One base away there is no much larger clone; base qualities are not given. Synthesis of TCR cDNA relied on 5'RACE template switching, a step that introduced a universal primer site along with unique molecular identifiers. cDNA synthesis was primed from both the TCR alpha and TCR beta constant segments. Libraries were amplified in two PCR steps, with sample barcodes and sequencing adapters added in the second step. Sequencing of libraries was done on Illumina HiSeq 2500 (2x100 bp) or NovaSeq (2x150 bp). The original methods were these. Reads were demultiplexed and collapsed into UMI consensus sequences with MIGEC, and V(D)J alignment was performed with MiXCR. Using edgeR on replicate PBMC samples, clonotypes were called vaccine-responding if FDR was below 0.01 and the log2 fold change was above 5 up to day 15. CD4 or CD8 identity was assigned to each bulk clonotype according to whether the clonotype was present at higher abundance in the sequenced CD4 repertoire or the sequenced CD8 repertoire. To estimate how each clone was distributed across memory phenotypes, clonotype frequencies in memory subsets were weighted by FACS-sorted cell numbers. The raw public reads went through TCRdb reprocessing: fastp at Q25, MiXCR clone calling, in-frame beta chains kept. Entries are consolidated by CDR3 protein sequence, retaining the most common genes and DNA. None of the V and J calls come from the authors' own analysis; TCRdb made them. Across this sample there are more than 20,000 distinct CDR3 sequences, with 4.5% to 7% seen only once. The ten largest make up approximately 12% of the sample.

The treatment or condition label here, explained by the study, means: live attenuated yellow fever vaccine strain. A standard Ficoll-Paque protocol was used to isolate PBMCs from peripheral blood. RNA from sorted memory subsets was extracted with the RNeasy Micro Kit. The origin of this receptor is a man younger than 40 who received the YFV17D yellow fever vaccine. The sequences come from PBMCs, either bulk or a sorted T-cell subset (CD4+, CD8+, memory, or dextramer-sorted; not recorded which), collected 15 days after the yellow fever booster vaccination. This chain joins TRBV15 to TRBJ2-7; 11 central nucleotides agree with TRBD1. This receptor carries the CDR3 CATAKGGTGGYEQYF. The base sequence is TGTGCCACCGCGAAGGGGGGGACAGGGGGCTACGAGCAGTACTTC.